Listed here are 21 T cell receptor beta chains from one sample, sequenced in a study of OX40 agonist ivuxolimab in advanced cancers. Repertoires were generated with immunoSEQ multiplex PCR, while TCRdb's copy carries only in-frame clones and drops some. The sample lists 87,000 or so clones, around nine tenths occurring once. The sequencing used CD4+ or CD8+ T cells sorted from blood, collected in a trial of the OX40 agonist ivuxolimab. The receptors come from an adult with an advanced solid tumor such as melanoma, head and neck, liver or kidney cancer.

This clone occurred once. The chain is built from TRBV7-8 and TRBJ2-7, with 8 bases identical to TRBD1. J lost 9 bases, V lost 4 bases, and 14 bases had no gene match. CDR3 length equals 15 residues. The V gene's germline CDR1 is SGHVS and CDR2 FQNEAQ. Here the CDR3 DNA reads TGTGCCAGCAGCTCCGGGACAGGACCCTACAGCGGGCAGTACTTC. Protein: CASSSGTGPYSGQYF.

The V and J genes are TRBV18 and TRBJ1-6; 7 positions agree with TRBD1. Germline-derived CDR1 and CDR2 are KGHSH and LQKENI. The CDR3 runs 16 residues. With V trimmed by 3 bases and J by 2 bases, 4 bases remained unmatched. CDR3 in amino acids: CASSPLDRAYNSPLHF. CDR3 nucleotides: TGTGCCAGCTCACCTTTAGACAGGGCCTATAATTCACCCCTCCACTTT.

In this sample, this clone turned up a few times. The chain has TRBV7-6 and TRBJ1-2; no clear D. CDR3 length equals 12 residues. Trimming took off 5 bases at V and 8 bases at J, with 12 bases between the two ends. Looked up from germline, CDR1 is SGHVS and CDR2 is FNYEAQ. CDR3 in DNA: TGTGCCAGCAGCCCACATGGGATCGGCTACACCTTC. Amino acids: CASSPHGIGYTF.

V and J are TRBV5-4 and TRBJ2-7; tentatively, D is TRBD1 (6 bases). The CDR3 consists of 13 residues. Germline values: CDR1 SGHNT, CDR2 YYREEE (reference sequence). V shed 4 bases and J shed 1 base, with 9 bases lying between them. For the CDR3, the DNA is TGTGCCAGCAGCCGAGGACAGTCCTACGAGCAGTACTTC. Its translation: CASSRGQSYEQYF.

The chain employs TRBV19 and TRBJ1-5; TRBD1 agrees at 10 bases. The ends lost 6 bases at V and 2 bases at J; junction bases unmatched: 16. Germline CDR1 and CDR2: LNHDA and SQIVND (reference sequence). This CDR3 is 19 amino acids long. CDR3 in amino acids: CASRVRDRGFQGGNQPQHF. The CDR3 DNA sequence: TGTGCCAGTAGGGTCCGGGACAGGGGTTTCCAGGGGGGCAATCAGCCCCAGCATTTT. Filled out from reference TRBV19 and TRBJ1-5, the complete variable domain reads DGGITQSPKYLFRKEGQNVTLSCEQNLNHDAMYWYRQDPGQGLRLIYYSQIVNDFQKGDIAEGYSVSREKKESFPLTVTSAQKNPTAFYLCASRVRDRGFQGGNQPQHFGDGTRLSIL.

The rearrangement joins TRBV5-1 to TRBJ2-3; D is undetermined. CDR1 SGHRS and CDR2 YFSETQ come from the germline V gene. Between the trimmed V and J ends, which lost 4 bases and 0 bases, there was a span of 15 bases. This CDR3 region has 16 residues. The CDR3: CASSTLMGLSTDTQYF. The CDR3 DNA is TGCGCCAGCAGCACCCTCATGGGCCTCAGCACAGATACGCAGTATTTT.

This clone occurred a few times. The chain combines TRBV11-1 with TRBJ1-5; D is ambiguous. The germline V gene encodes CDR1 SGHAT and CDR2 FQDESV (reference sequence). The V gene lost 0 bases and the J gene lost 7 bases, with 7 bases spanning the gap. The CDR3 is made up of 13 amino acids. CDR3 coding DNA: TGTGCCAGCAGCTTAGCCCAGCAGCAGCCCCAGCATTTT. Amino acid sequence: CASSLAQQQPQHF.

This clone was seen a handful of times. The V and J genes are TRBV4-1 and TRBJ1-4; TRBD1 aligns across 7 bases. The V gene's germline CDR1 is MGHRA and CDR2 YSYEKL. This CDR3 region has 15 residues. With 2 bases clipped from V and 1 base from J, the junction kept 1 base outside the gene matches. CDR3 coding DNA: TGCGCCAGCAGCCAAAACAGGGGAACTAATGAAAAACTGTTTTTT. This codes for CASSQNRGTNEKLFF.

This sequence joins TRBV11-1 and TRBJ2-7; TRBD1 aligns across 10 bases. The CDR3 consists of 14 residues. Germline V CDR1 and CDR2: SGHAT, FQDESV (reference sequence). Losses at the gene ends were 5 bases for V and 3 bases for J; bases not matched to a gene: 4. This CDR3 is CASSRTGGSYEQYF. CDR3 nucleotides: TGTGCCAGCAGCCGGACAGGGGGTAGCTACGAGCAGTACTTC.

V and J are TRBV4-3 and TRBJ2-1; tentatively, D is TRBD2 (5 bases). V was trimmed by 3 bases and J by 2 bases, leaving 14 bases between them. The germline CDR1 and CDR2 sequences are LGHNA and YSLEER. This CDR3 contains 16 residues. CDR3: CASSQGLALTYNEQFF. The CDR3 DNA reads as TGCGCCAGCAGCCAGGGTTTAGCGTTGACCTACAATGAGCAGTTCTTC.

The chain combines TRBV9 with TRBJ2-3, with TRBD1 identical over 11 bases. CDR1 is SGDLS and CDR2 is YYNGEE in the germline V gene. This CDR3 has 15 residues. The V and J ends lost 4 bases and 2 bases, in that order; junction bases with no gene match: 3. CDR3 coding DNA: TGTGCCAGCAGCACGGACAGGGGGCTCACAGATACGCAGTATTTT. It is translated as CASSTDRGLTDTQYF. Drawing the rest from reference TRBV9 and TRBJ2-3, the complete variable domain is DSGVTQTPKHLITATGQRVTLRCSPRSGDLSVYWYQQSLDQGLQFLIQYYNGEERAKGNILERFSAQQFPDLHSELNLSSLELGDSALYFCASSTDRGLTDTQYFGPGTRLTVL.

Here the CDR3 reads CASSYGGRRNIQYF. CDR3 nucleotides: TGTGCCAGCAGTTACGGAGGCAGGAGGAACATTCAGTACTTC. The chain couples TRBV6-6 to TRBJ2-4; D might be TRBD2 (5 bases). Germline assignment: CDR1 MNHNY and CDR2 SVGAGI (reference sequence). The CDR3 has 14 residues. The ends were cut back, 2 bases at V and 7 bases at J, with 12 bases in the middle.

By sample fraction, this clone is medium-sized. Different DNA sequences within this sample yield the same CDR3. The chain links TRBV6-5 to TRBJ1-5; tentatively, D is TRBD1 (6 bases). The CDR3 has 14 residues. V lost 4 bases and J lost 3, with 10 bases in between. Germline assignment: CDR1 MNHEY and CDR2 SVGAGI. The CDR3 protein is CASSSGQHNQPQHF. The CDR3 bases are TGTGCCAGCAGTTCCGGACAGCACAATCAGCCCCAGCATTTT.

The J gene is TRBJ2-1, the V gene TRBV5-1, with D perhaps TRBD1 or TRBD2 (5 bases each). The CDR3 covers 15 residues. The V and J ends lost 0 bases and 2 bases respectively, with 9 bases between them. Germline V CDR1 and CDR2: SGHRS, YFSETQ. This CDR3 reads CASSLVQGPYNEQFF. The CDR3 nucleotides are TGCGCCAGCAGCTTGGTGCAGGGACCCTACAATGAGCAGTTCTTC.

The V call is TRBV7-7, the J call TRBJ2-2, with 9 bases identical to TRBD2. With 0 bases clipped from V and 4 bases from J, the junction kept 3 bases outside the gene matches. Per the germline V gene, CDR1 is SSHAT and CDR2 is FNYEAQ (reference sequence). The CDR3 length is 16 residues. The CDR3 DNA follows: TGTGCCAGCAGCTTAGCTAGCGGGAGTGGCACCGGGGAGCTGTTTTTT. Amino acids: CASSLASGSGTGELFF.

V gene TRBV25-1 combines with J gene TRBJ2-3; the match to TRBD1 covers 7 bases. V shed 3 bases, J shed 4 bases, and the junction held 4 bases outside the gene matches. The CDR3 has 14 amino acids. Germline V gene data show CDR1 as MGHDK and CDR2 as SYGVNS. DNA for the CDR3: TGTGCCAGCAGTGACAGGGGGAGAGCAGATACGCAGTATTTT. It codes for CASSDRGRADTQYF.

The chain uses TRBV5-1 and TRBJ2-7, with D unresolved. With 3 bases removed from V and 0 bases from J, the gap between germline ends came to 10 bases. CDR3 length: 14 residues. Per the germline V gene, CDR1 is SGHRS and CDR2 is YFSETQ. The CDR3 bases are TGCGCCAGCAGCTCCGAGCCCCGCTCCTACGAGCAGTACTTC. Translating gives CASSSEPRSYEQYF.

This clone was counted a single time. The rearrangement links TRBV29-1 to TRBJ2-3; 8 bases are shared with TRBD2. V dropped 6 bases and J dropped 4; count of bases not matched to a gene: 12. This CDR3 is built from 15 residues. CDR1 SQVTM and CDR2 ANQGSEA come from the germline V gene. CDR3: CSVGTGGRASDTQYF. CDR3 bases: TGCAGCGTGGGGACGGGGGGGAGGGCCTCAGATACGCAGTATTTT.

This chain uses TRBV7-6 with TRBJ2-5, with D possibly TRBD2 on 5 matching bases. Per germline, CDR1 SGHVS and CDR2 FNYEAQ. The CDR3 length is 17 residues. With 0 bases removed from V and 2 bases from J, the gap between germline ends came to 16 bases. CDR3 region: CASSLAGARRGQETQYF. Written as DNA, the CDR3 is TGTGCCAGCAGCTTAGCGGGAGCCCGGAGAGGTCAAGAGACCCAGTACTTC.

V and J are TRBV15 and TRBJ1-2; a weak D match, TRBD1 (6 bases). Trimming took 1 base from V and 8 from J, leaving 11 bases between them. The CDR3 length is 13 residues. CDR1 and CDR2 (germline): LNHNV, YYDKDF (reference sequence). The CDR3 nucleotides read TGTGCCACCAGCAGAGCTGGGGGCGCGGGCTACACCTTC. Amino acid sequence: CATSRAGGAGYTF.

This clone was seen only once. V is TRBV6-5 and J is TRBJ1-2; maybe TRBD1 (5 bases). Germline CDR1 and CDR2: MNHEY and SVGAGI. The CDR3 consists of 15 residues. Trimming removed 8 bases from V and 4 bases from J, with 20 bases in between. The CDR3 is CASLERGVVGYGYTF. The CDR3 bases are TGTGCCAGCCTTGAACGGGGGGTAGTAGGCTATGGCTACACCTTC.